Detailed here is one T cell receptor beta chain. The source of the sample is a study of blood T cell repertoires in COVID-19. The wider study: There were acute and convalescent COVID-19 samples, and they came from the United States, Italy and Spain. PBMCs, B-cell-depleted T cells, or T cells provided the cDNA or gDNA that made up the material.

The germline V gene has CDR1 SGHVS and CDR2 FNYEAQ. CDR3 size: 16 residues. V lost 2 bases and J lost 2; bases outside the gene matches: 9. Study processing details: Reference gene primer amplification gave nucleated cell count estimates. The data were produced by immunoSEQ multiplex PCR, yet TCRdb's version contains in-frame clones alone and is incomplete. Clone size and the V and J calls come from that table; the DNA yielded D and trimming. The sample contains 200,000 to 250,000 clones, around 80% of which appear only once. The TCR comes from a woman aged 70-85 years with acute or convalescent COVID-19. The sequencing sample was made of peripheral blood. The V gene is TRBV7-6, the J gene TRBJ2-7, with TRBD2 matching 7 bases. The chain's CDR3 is CASSLMWGGGTYEQYF. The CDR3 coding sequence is TGTGCCAGCAGCTTAATGTGGGGGGGAGGGACCTACGAGCAGTACTTC.